Following are 2 T cell receptor beta chains from one sample sequenced in a study of blood T cells in healthy people across ages. A second PCR of 7 to 11 cycles used a sample-barcoded 5' primer and a J-beta primer mix. Via MiXCR, TCRdb re-called the 5' RACE reads, giving one row per CDR3 protein. The sample includes 650,000 to 1,000,000 distinct CDR3 sequences, about 37% of them seen just once. The sample was blood. The receptor set was obtained from a man aged 18 to 35 in good health.

Comment on this clonotype: At one end, the junction sequence differs from germline, possibly due to a read error. This sequence joins TRBV4-3 and TRBJ1-1; unclear D gene. This CDR3 is 15 amino acids long. Germline V lookup: CDR1 LGHNA, CDR2 YSLEER. The CDR3 DNA follows: TGCGCCTGCAGCCAAAGATACGAGGGCGACACTGAAGCTTTCTTT. Protein: CACSQRYEGDTEAFF.

The rearrangement links TRBV29-1 to TRBJ2-3; D is uncertain. Germline V CDR1 and CDR2: SQVTM, ANQGSEA. This CDR3 is built from 13 residues. Trimming cost V 2 bases and J 6 bases, with 12 bases left between them. CDR3 DNA sequence: TGCAGCGTTGAACTCATAATCGGGGATACGCAGTATTTT. Translation: CSVELIIGDTQYF.